This TCR beta chain comes out of a study of STAT5B mutations in CD4+ large granular lymphocyte leukemia. Notes on this clone: Its antigen is not identified.

Trimming removed 7 bases from V and 0 bases from J; junction bases left unmatched: 5. The CDR3 sequence is 14 residues long. Germline CDR1 SNHLY, CDR2 FYNNEI. Assay used: immunoSEQ multiplex PCR; TCRdb lists only in-frame clones, some missing. The data show over 35,000 clones, around 84% seen once. Control samples were healthy donors' buffy coats. Overall study results and limits: Without putative leukemic clones, patient CD4-sorted repertoires remained more clonal than healthy CD4+ repertoires. About a quarter of private leukemic clonotypes occurred rarely in other patients' non-leukemic repertoires.

V and J are TRBV2 and TRBJ2-5; 7 bases align to TRBD1. The clonotype was recovered from a human donor in good health. Specimen: CD4+ T cells from blood buffy coats. CDR3 coding DNA: TGTGCCAGCAAAATACAGGGGAACCAAGAGACCCAGTACTTC. It codes for CASKIQGNQETQYF. The whole variable domain, filled in from reference TRBV2 and TRBJ2-5, reads EPEVTQTPSHQVTQMGQEVILRCVPISNHLYFYWYRQILGQKVEFLVSFYNNEISEKSEIFDDQFSVERPDGSNFTLKIRSTKLEDSAMYFCASKIQGNQETQYFGPGTRLLVL.